This TCR beta chain was sequenced for a study of blood T cell repertoires in COVID-19. Study-wide background: The origin of the acute and convalescent COVID-19 samples was the United States, Italy and Spain. T cells, B-cell-depleted T cells, or PBMCs provided the cDNA or gDNA that served as material.

Per the authors' pipeline: Estimated nucleated cell counts came from reference gene primer amplification. Repertoires were generated with immunoSEQ multiplex PCR, while TCRdb's copy carries only in-frame clones and drops some. That table supplies the V and J calls and clone size; D and trimming were determined from the DNA. The sample includes some 150,000 clones, about 81% seen only once; the top ten take approximately 4.1%. In germline, CDR1 is SGHTA, CDR2 FQGTGA. Trimming cost V 2 bases and J 0 bases, with 8 bases left between them. There are 15 residues in the CDR3. The chain combines TRBV7-3 with TRBJ1-3; D possibly corresponds to TRBD1 (6 bases). The sequence came from a woman aged 80 or over with acute or convalescent COVID-19. Sequencing was done on a sample of peripheral blood. The CDR3 here is CASSLQGSSGNTIYF. In DNA form, the CDR3 reads TGTGCCAGCAGCTTACAGGGGAGCTCTGGAAACACCATATATTTT.